The following is a TCR beta chain sequence with its context. Its antigen is as yet unknown. The source of the sample is a study of shared clonotypes between healthy human individuals. Study-wide context: Donors were a couple of women and a few men aged 18 to 49.

The authors split each subset's genomic DNA evenly across several immunoSEQ plates. In the study's own analysis: ImmunoSEQ output lacked quality scores and full-length reads, limiting matched filtering. The table came from immunoSEQ multiplex PCR; TCRdb's copy has only in-frame clones and leaves some out. The V and J calls and the clone size are those of that table, but D and trimming were determined from the DNA. The table records 2 million to 2.5 million clones, nearly 97% of them present only once. The study's findings and limits: Clonotypes that were shared across a handful of donors made up roughly 5% of naive CD4 clonotypes.

CDR3 length equals 16 residues. The J segment lost 4 bases and the V segment lost 2 bases, leaving 7 bases of the junction unmatched. CDR1 is SGHTA, CDR2 FQGNSA, per germline. Specimen: naive CD4+ T cells sorted from blood. Stated subset: CD45RA+ positively selected. The chain has TRBV7-2 and TRBJ2-3; 9 nucleotides align to TRBD2. The clonotype was recovered from a man between 18 and 35 years old in good health. Written as DNA, the CDR3 is TGTGCCAGCAGCTTAAAAGGGACTAGCATGGCAGATACGCAGTATTTT. Translated, it gives CASSLKGTSMADTQYF. Full variable domain (remainder filled in from reference TRBV7-2 and TRBJ2-3): GAGVSQSPSNKVTEKGKDVELRCDPISGHTALYWYRQSLGQGLEFLIYFQGNSAPDKSGLPSDRFSAERTGGSVSTLTIQRTQQEDSAVYLCASSLKGTSMADTQYFGPGTRLTVL.